This is a list of T cell receptor beta chains from one sample in a study of OX40 agonist ivuxolimab in advanced cancers. Data came from immunoSEQ multiplex PCR; TCRdb stores just in-frame clones and leaves some out. Of more than 80,000 clones in the sample, more than 85% were seen once. The sequencing here drew on CD4+ or CD8+ T cells sorted from blood, taken in a trial of the OX40 agonist ivuxolimab. Receptors originate from an adult with an advanced solid tumor such as melanoma, head and neck, liver or kidney cancer. Each CDR3 is given with its conserved first and last residue. The D gene is left open where the match is weak. Only some rows state a clone size, as once, few, many or a class for expanded clones.

>NA|TRBJ2-7|TRBV6-7|NA|15
CASRGGGDGTYEQYF
TGTGCCAGCAGGGGAGGTGGGGACGGGACCTACGAGCAGTACTTC
>NA|TRBJ1-6|TRBV5-1|NA|15
CASSFTSSYNSPLHF
TGCGCCAGCAGCTTTACGAGCTCCTATAATTCACCCCTCCACTTT
>NA|TRBJ2-3|TRBV19|TRBD2|13
CASSASGWGPQYF
TGTGCCAGTAGTGCTAGCGGGTGGGGACCGCAGTATTTT
>NA|TRBJ2-5|TRBV10-3|TRBD1|13
CAISVGGGETQYF
TGTGCCATCAGTGTAGGGGGCGGAGAGACCCAGTACTTC
>NA|TRBJ2-3|TRBV28|TRBD2|13
CASRGVTTDTQYF
TGTGCCAGCCGGGGGGTAACTACAGATACGCAGTATTTT
>NA|TRBJ2-1|TRBV25-1|TRBD1|18
CASSAPRQGARAYNEQFF
TGTGCCAGCAGTGCCCCCCGACAGGGGGCAAGGGCATACAATGAGCAGTTCTTC
>NA|TRBJ1-1|TRBV6-5|NA|14
CASSLRGGGGEAFF
TGTGCCAGCAGTTTAAGAGGGGGGGGAGGTGAAGCTTTCTTT
>few|TRBJ1-1|TRBV10-3|NA|13
CAIKGHQNTEAFF
TGTGCCATCAAGGGGCACCAGAACACTGAAGCTTTCTTT
>NA|TRBJ1-5|TRBV21-1|NA|20
CASSGRDRGRSVYSNQPQHF
TGTGCCAGCAGCGGCCGGGACAGGGGGCGATCGGTTTATAGCAATCAGCCCCAGCATTTT
>NA|TRBJ2-7|TRBV15|NA|14
CATSRGWKLYEQYF
TGTGCCACCAGCAGAGGGTGGAAACTCTACGAGCAGTACTTC
>NA|TRBJ2-7|TRBV28|NA|13
CASSLNREDEQYF
TGTGCCAGCAGTTTGAACAGGGAGGACGAGCAGTACTTC
>NA|TRBJ2-3|TRBV7-6|TRBD2|14
CASSHRTSGSLKYF
TGTGCCAGCAGCCATCGGACTAGCGGGAGTCTTAAGTATTTT
>NA|TRBJ1-6|TRBV21-1|NA|19
CASSKDGTGPSSYNSPLHF
TGTGCCAGCAGCAAAGACGGGACAGGGCCAAGCTCCTATAATTCACCCCTCCACTTT
>NA|TRBJ2-3|TRBV4-1|NA|17
CASSPRVLEGFADTQYF
TGCGCCAGCAGCCCAAGAGTTTTAGAGGGATTCGCAGATACGCAGTATTTT
>NA|TRBJ2-3|TRBV2|NA|12
CASSDWGERGYF
TGTGCCAGCAGTGATTGGGGGGAACGAGGGTATTTT
>NA|TRBJ2-3|TRBV25-1|NA|12
CASRREIDTQYF
TGTGCCAGCAGGCGGGAAATAGATACGCAGTATTTT
>NA|TRBJ1-3|TRBV7-8|NA|16
CASSLTTLDRGNTIYF
TGTGCCAGCAGCTTAACCACCCTTGACAGGGGAAACACCATATATTTT
>NA|TRBJ1-1|TRBV5-1|NA|12
CASSLEAEPAFF
TGCGCCAGCAGCTTGGAAGCTGAGCCAGCTTTCTTT
>once|TRBJ2-3|TRBV6-1|NA|11
CASSLPRAQYF
TGTGCCAGCAGTCTACCAAGGGCGCAGTATTTT
>NA|TRBJ1-2|TRBV15|NA|14
CATSRGLGTYGYTF
TGTGCCACCAGCAGAGGATTAGGGACCTATGGCTACACCTTC
>NA|TRBJ1-4|TRBV20-1|NA|10
CSAQHEKLFF
TGCAGTGCTCAACATGAAAAACTGTTTTTT
>NA|TRBJ2-3|TRBV23-1|NA|15
CASSQPGTVANTQYF
TGCGCCAGCAGTCAACCGGGAACGGTTGCAAATACGCAGTATTTT
>once|TRBJ2-7|TRBV6-5|NA|13
CASSYSQGYEQYF
TGTGCCAGCAGTTACTCACAGGGTTACGAGCAGTACTTC
>NA|TRBJ2-7|TRBV7-2|NA|14
CAINPGNRSYEQYF
TGTGCCATCAACCCAGGGAATCGGTCCTACGAGCAGTACTTC
>NA|TRBJ2-7|TRBV30|TRBD1|13
CAWGTGGPYEQYF
TGTGCCTGGGGGACAGGGGGGCCCTACGAGCAGTACTTC
>NA|TRBJ1-1|TRBV5-4|NA|14
CASSLVAHNTEAFF
TGTGCCAGCAGCTTGGTAGCTCATAATACTGAAGCTTTCTTT
>NA|TRBJ2-1|TRBV7-3|TRBD1|16
CASSLQGVLGFDEQFF
TGTGCCAGCAGCTTACAGGGGGTCTTGGGGTTCGATGAGCAGTTCTTC
>NA|TRBJ2-5|TRBV5-1|NA|14
CASSPTPQEETQYF
TGCGCCAGCAGCCCTACCCCCCAAGAAGAGACCCAGTACTTC
>NA|TRBJ1-3|TRBV9|TRBD1|13
CASSRGLGNTIYF
TGTGCCAGCAGCAGGGGGCTTGGAAACACCATATATTTT
>NA|TRBJ1-1|TRBV19|NA|13
CASSIGRNTEAFF
TGTGCCAGTAGTATTGGACGGAACACTGAAGCTTTCTTT
>NA|TRBJ2-1|TRBV18|TRBD2|18
CASSPLSSGGGSYNEQFF
TGTGCCAGCTCACCCCTATCTAGCGGGGGTGGCTCCTACAATGAGCAGTTCTTC
>NA|TRBJ2-1|TRBV21-1|NA|17
CASSKEGMGPTYNEQFF
TGTGCCAGCAGCAAAGAAGGCATGGGACCCACCTACAATGAGCAGTTCTTC
>once|TRBJ2-3|TRBV7-3|NA|12
CASSLGPDTQYF
TGTGCCAGCAGCTTGGGGCCAGATACGCAGTATTTT
>NA|TRBJ1-2|TRBV18|NA|15
CASSPPGQDIYGYTF
TGTGCCAGCTCACCACCGGGGCAGGACATCTATGGCTACACCTTC
>NA|TRBJ1-2|TRBV7-8|NA|15
CASSPRAGEDFGYTF
TGTGCCAGCAGCCCGAGGGCAGGGGAGGACTTTGGCTACACCTTC
>NA|TRBJ1-5|TRBV28|TRBD1|15
CASRRLGQGDQPQHF
TGTGCCAGCCGACGGTTGGGACAGGGGGATCAGCCCCAGCATTTT
>NA|TRBJ1-5|TRBV27|TRBD1|14
CASSAGTGRQPQHF
TGTGCCAGCAGTGCGGGGACAGGCCGGCAGCCCCAGCATTTT
>NA|TRBJ1-1|TRBV9|NA|14
CASSVGQWETEAFF
TGTGCCAGCAGCGTAGGTCAATGGGAGACTGAAGCTTTCTTT
>NA|TRBJ2-1|TRBV4-1|TRBD2|14
CASRHISGSYEQFF
TGCGCCAGCAGGCACATTAGCGGGAGCTATGAGCAGTTCTTC
>NA|TRBJ1-2|TRBV28|TRBD1|12
CASETGNYGYTF
TGTGCCAGCGAGACAGGGAACTATGGCTACACCTTC
>NA|TRBJ2-7|TRBV28|NA|18
CASSSRTRGAFSSYEQYF
TGTGCCAGCAGTTCACGAACGAGAGGGGCCTTTAGCTCCTACGAGCAGTACTTC
>NA|TRBJ2-3|TRBV30|NA|11
CAWSVPGSQYF
TGTGCCTGGAGTGTACCTGGGTCGCAGTATTTT
>NA|TRBJ1-1|TRBV28|NA|16
CASSLSSVSVNTEAFF
TGTGCCAGCAGTTTGTCTTCGGTATCGGTGAACACTGAAGCTTTCTTT
>NA|TRBJ1-3|TRBV28|NA|17
CASSLGGGDSGGNTIYF
TGTGCCAGCAGTTTAGGAGGCGGGGATTCGGGGGGAAACACCATATATTTT
>NA|TRBJ1-5|TRBV19|TRBD1|15
CASSPWGRGLQPQHF
TGTGCCAGTAGTCCCTGGGGAAGGGGGCTTCAGCCCCAGCATTTT
>NA|TRBJ1-5|TRBV6-5|TRBD1|13
CATKQGYLQPQHF
TGTGCCACCAAACAGGGGTACCTCCAGCCCCAGCATTTT
>few|TRBJ2-5|TRBV6-5|NA|12
CASSYSDETQYF
TGTGCCAGCAGTTACTCGGACGAGACCCAGTACTTC
>NA|TRBJ2-1|TRBV15|TRBD2|18
CATSSRDSGGAGDNEQFF
TGTGCCACCAGCAGTAGGGATAGCGGGGGGGCCGGAGACAATGAGCAGTTCTTC
>NA|TRBJ1-1|TRBV5-1|NA|14
CASSPTMGGTEAFF
TGCGCCAGCAGCCCGACGATGGGTGGCACTGAAGCTTTCTTT
>NA|TRBJ1-3|TRBV4-3|NA|14
CASSQDAFGNTIYF
TGCGCCAGCAGCCAAGATGCATTTGGAAACACCATATATTTT
>NA|TRBJ2-3|TRBV6-5|NA|14
CASSYSRGADTQYF
TGTGCCAGCAGCTACTCCAGGGGTGCAGATACGCAGTATTTT
>once|TRBJ2-2|TRBV7-3|TRBD1|15
CASSSTGTGSGELFF
TGTGCCAGCAGCTCGACCGGGACAGGGTCCGGGGAGCTGTTTTTT
>NA|TRBJ2-3|TRBV6-6|NA|16
CASSYSRAQITDTQYF
TGTGCCAGCAGTTACTCCCGGGCTCAGATCACAGATACGCAGTATTTT
>NA|TRBJ1-2|TRBV12-5|NA|11
CASGSVYGYTF
TGTGCTAGTGGTTCCGTCTATGGCTACACCTTC
>NA|TRBJ2-1|TRBV11-1|NA|11
CASSLGGEQFF
TGTGCCAGCAGCTTGGGCGGGGAGCAGTTCTTC
>NA|TRBJ2-3|TRBV5-6|NA|14
CASSLAGVPDTQYF
TGTGCCAGCAGCCTAGCAGGGGTGCCAGATACGCAGTATTTT
>NA|TRBJ2-3|TRBV7-3|NA|14
CASSLSLATDTQYF
TGTGCCAGCAGCTTAAGTCTAGCCACAGATACGCAGTATTTT
>NA|TRBJ1-1|TRBV30|NA|13
CAWSVWGYTEAFF
TGTGCCTGGAGTGTGTGGGGGTACACTGAAGCTTTCTTT
>NA|TRBJ1-1|TRBV11-3|TRBD1|15
CASSLAQGAERAAFF
TGTGCCAGCAGCTTAGCCCAGGGGGCGGAGAGGGCTGCTTTCTTT
>NA|TRBJ2-3|TRBV4-3|TRBD1|17
CASSQVTGGSSTDTQYF
TGCGCCAGCAGCCAAGTAACAGGGGGTTCTAGCACAGATACGCAGTATTTT